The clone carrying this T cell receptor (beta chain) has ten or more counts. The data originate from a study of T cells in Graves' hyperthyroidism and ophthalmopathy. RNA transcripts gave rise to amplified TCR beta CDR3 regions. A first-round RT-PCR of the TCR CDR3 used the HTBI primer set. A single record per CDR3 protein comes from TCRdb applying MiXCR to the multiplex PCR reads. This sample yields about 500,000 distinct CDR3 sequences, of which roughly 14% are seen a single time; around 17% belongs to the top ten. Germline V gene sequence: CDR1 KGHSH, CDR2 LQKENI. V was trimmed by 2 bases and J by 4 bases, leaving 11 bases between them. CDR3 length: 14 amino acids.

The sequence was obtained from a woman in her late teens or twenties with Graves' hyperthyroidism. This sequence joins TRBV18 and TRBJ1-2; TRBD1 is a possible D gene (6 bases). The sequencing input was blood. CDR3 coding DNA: TGTGCCAGCTCACCAACTCGGGACACCTATGGCTACACCTTC. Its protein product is CASSPTRDTYGYTF.